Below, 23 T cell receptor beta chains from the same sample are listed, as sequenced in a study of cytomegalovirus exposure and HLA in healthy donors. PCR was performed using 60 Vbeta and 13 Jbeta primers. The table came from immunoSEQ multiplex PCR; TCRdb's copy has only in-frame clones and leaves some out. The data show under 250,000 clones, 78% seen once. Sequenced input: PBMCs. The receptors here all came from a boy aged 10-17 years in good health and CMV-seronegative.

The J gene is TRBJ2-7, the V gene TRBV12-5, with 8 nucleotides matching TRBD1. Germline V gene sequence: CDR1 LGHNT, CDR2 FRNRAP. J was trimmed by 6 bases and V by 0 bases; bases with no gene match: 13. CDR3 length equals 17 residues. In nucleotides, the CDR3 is TGTGCTAGTGGTTTGGTCTCTACAGGGGGAAGGGAAGGCGAGCAGTACTTC. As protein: CASGLVSTGGREGEQYF.

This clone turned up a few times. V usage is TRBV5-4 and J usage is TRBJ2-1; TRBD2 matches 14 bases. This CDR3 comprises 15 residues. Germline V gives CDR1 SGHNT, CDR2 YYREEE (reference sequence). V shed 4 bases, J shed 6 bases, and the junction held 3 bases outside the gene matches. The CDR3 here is CASSPGLAGVNEQFF. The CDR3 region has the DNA TGTGCCAGCAGCCCGGGACTAGCGGGAGTCAATGAGCAGTTCTTC.

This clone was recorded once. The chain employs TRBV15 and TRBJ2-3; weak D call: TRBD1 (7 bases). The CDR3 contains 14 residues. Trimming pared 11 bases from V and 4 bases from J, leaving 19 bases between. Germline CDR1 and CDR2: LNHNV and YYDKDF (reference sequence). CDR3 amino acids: CAVQGRGASDTQYF. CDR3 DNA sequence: TGTGCCGTACAGGGGCGGGGAGCCTCAGATACGCAGTATTTT.

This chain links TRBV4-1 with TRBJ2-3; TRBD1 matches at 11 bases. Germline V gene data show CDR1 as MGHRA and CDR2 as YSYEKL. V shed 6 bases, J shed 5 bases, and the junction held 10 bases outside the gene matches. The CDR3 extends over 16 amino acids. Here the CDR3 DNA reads TGCGCCAGCAGAGACCGGGACAGGGGGACCCTAGATACGCAGTATTTT. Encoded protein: CASRDRDRGTLDTQYF.

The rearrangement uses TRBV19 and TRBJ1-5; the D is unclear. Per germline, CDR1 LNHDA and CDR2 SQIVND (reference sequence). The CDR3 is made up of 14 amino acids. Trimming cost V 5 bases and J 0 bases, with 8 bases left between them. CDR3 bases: TGTGCCAGTAGTCCTAGATCTAGCAATCAGCCCCAGCATTTT. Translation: CASSPRSSNQPQHF.

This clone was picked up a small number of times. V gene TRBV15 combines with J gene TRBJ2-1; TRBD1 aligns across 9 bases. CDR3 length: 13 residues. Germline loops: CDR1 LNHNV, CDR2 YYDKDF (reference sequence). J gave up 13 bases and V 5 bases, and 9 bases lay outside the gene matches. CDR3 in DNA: TGTGCCACCAGCGGGGGACAGGGTTGCCTACAGTTCTTC. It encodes CATSGGQGCLQFF. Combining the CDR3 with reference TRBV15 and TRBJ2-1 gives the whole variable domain DAMVIQNPRYQVTQFGKPVTLSCSQTLNHNVMYWYQQKSSQAPKLLFHYYDKDFNNEADTPDNFQSRRPNTSFCFLDIRSPGLGDTAMYLCATSGGQGCLQFFGPGTRLTVL.

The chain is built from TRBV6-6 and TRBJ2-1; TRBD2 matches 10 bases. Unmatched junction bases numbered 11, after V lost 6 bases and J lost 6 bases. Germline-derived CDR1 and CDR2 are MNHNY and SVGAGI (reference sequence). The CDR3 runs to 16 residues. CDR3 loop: CASRGVTGTSVNEQFF. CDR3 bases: TGTGCCAGCAGGGGGGTAACCGGGACTAGCGTCAATGAGCAGTTCTTC.

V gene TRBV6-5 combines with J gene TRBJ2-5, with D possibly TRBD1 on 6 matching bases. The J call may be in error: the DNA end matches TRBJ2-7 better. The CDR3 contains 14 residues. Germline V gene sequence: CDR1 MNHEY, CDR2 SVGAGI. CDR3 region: CASSYLSGVNEQYF. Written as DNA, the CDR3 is TGTGCCAGCAGTTACTTATCAGGGGTAAACGAGCAGTACTTC.

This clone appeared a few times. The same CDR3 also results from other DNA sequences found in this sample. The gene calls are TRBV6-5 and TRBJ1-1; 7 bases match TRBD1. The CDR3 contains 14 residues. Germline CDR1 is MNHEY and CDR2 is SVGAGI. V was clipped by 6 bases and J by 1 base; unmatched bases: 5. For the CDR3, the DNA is TGTGCCAGCAGCCGCGGGACAGAGAACACTGAAGCTTTCTTT. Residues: CASSRGTENTEAFF.

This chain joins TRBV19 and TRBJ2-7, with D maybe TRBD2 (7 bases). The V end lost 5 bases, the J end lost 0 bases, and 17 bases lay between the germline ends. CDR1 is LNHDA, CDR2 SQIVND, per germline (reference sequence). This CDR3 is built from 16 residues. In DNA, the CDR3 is TGTGCCAGTAGTCCCGAGGGGGAGGGCCTCTCCTACGAGCAGTACTTC. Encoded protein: CASSPEGEGLSYEQYF.

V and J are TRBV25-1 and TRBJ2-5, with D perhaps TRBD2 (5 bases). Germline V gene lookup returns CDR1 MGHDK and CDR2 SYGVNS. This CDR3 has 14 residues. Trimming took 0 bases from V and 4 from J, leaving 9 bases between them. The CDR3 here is CASSEYRELETQYF. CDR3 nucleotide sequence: TGTGCCAGCAGTGAATATCGGGAACTAGAGACCCAGTACTTC.

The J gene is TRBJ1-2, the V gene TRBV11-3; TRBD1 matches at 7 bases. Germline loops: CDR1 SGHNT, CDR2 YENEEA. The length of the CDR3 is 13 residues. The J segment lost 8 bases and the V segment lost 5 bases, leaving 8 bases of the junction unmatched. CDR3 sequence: CASSSTGERGYTF. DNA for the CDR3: TGTGCCAGCAGCAGCACAGGGGAGAGGGGCTACACCTTC.

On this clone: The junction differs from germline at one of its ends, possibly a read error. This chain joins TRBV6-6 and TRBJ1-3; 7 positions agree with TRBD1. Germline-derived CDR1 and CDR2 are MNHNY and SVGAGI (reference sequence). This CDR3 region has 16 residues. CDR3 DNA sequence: TGTGCCAGCAGCTACTCACAGGGGACCTCTGGAAACACCATATATTTT. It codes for CASSYSQGTSGNTIYF.

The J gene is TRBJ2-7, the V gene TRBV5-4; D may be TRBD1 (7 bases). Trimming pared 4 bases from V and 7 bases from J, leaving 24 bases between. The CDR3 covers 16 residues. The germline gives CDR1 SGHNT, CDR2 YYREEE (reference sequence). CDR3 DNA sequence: TGTGCCAGCAGCATGGGCGGGGCAGGGGGGCTCGGGGAGCAGTACTTC. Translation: CASSMGGAGGLGEQYF.

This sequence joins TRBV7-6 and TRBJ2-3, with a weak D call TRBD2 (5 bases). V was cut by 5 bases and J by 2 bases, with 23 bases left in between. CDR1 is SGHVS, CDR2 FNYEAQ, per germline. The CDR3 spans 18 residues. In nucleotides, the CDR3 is TGTGCCAGCAGCCGACTAAGACAAAGCGAATCCCTCACAGATACGCAGTATTTT. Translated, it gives CASSRLRQSESLTDTQYF.

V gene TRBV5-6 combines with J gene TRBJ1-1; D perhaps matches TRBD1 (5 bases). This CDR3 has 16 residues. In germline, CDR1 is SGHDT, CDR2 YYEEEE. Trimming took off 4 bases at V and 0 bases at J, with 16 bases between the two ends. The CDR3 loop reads CASSHRAWGLNTEAFF. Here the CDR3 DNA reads TGTGCCAGCAGCCATCGTGCATGGGGCCTGAACACTGAAGCTTTCTTT.

CDR3 coding DNA: TGCGCCAGCAGCTTGGGACAGGGGATCCACAATGAGCAGTTCTTC. It is translated as CASSLGQGIHNEQFF. The chain has TRBV5-1 and TRBJ2-1; TRBD1 agrees at 8 bases. Germline CDR1 reads SGHRS; CDR2 reads YFSETQ. V was pared by 0 bases and J by 5 bases, with 4 bases of the junction left unmatched. The CDR3 has 15 residues.

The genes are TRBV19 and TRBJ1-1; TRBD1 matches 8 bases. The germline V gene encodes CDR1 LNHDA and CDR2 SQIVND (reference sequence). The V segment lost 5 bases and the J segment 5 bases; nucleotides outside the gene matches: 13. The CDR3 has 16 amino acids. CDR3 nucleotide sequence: TGTGCCAGTAGTCCCCAGCTCAGGGGGCGGAGGACTGAAGCTTTCTTT. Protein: CASSPQLRGRRTEAFF. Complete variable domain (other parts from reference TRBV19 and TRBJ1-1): DGGITQSPKYLFRKEGQNVTLSCEQNLNHDAMYWYRQDPGQGLRLIYYSQIVNDFQKGDIAEGYSVSREKKESFPLTVTSAQKNPTAFYLCASSPQLRGRRTEAFFGQGTRLTVV.

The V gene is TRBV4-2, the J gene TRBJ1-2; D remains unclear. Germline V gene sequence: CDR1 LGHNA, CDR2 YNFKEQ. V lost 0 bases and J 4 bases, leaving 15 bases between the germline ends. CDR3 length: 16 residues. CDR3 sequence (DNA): TGTGCCAGCAGCCAAGAAGGCGCGTGGCAGGTCTATGGCTACACCTTC. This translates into CASSQEGAWQVYGYTF.

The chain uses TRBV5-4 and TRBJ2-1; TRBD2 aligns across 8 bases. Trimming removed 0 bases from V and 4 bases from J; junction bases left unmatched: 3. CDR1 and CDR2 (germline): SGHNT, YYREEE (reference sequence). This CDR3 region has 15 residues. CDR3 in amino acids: CASSLASGSYNEQFF. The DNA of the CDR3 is TGTGCCAGCAGCTTGGCCAGCGGGAGTTACAATGAGCAGTTCTTC.

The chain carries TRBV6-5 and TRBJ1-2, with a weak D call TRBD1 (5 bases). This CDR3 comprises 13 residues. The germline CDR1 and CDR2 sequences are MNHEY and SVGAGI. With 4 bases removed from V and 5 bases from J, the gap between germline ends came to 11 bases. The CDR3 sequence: CASSSSGLYGYTF. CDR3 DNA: TGTGCCAGCAGTTCCTCGGGGCTATATGGCTACACCTTC.

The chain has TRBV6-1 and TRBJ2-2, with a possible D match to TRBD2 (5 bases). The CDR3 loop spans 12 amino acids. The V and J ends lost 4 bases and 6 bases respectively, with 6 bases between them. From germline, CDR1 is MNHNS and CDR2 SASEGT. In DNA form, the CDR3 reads TGTGCCAGCAGTGGGCGGGCCGGGGAGCTGTTTTTT. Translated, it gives CASSGRAGELFF.

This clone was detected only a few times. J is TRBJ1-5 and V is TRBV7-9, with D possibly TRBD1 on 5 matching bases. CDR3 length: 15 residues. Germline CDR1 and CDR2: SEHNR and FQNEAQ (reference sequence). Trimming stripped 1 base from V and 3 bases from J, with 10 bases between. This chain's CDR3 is CASSLVGLNNQPQHF. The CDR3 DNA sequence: TGTGCCAGCAGCTTAGTGGGGCTAAACAATCAGCCCCAGCATTTT.